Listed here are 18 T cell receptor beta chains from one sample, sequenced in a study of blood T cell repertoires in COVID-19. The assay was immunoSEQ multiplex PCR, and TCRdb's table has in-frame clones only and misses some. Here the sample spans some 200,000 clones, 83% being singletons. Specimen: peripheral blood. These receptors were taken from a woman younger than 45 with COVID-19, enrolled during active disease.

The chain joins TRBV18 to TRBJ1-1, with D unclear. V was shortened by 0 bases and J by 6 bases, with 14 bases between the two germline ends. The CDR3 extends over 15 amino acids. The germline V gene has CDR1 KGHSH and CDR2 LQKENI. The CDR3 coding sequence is TGTGCCAGCTCACCACCCGCCAGAGGAAGGTCTGAAGCTTTCTTT. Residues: CASSPPARGRSEAFF.

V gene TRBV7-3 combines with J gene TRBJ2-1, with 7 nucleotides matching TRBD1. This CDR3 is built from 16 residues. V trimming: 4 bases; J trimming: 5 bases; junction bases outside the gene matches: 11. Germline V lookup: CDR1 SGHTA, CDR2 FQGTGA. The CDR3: CASSYTGDRGHNEQFF. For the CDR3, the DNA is TGTGCCAGCAGCTATACTGGCGATAGGGGGCACAATGAGCAGTTCTTC.

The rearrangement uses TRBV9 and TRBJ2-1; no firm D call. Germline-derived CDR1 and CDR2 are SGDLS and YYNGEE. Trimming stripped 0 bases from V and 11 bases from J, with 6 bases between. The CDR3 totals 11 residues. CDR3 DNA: TGTGCCAGCAGCGTAGGAGCCCAGCAGTTCTTC. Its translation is CASSVGAQQFF.

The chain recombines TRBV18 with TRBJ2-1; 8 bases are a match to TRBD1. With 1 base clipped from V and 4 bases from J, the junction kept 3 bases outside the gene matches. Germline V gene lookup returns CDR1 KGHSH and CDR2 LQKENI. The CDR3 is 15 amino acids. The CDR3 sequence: CASSPRTGMYNEQFF. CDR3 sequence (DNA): TGTGCCAGCTCACCACGGACAGGGATGTACAATGAGCAGTTCTTC.

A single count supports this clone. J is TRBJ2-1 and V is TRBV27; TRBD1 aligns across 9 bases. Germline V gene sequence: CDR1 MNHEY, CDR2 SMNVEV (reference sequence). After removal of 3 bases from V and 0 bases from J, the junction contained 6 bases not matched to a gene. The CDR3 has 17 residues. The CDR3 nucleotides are TGTGCCAGCAGTTTCTCGGGACAGGGCTACTCCTACAATGAGCAGTTCTTC. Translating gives CASSFSGQGYSYNEQFF.

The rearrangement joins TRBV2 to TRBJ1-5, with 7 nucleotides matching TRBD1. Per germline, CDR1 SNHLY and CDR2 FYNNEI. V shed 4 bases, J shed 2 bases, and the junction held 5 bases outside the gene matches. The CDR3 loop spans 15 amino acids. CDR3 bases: TGTGCCAGCAGTGCCGAGGGGGCGGGCAATCAGCCCCAGCATTTT. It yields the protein CASSAEGAGNQPQHF.

The CDR3 DNA reads TGCGCCAGCAGCCTCAGTGATACCGGGGAGCTGTTTTTT. Residues: CASSLSDTGELFF. The J gene is TRBJ2-2, the V gene TRBV5-1; the D is unclear. CDR3 length: 13 residues. The V gene's germline CDR1 is SGHRS and CDR2 YFSETQ. The germline V and J ends were trimmed by 4 bases and 5 bases, with 9 bases remaining between them. The complete variable domain, with remaining parts taken from reference TRBV5-1 and TRBJ2-2, reads KAGVTQTPRYLIKTRGQQVTLSCSPISGHRSVSWYQQTPGQGLQFLFEYFSETQRNKGNFPGRFSGRQFSNSRSEMNVSTLELGDSALYLCASSLSDTGELFFGEGSRLTVL.

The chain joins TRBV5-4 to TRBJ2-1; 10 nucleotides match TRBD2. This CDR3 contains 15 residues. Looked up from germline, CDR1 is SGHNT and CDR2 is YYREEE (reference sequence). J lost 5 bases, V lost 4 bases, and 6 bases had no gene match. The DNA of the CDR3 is TGTGCCAGCAGCCCGGGACTAGCGTTAGACAATGAGCAGTTCTTC. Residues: CASSPGLALDNEQFF. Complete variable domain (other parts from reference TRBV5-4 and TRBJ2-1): ETGVTQSPTHLIKTRGQQVTLRCSSQSGHNTVSWYQQALGQGPQFIFQYYREEENGRGNFPPRFSGLQFPNYSSELNVNALELDDSALYLCASSPGLALDNEQFFGPGTRLTVL.

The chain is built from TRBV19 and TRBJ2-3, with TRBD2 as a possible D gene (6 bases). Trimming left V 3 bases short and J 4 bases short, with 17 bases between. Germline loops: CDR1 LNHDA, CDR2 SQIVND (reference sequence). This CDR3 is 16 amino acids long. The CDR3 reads CASSIAGTRRADTQYF. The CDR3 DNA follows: TGTGCCAGTAGTATTGCGGGGACCCGACGAGCAGATACGCAGTATTTT.

The CDR3 is CASSLYGSGADTQYF. Here the CDR3 DNA reads TGTGCCAGCAGCTTATACGGGAGTGGGGCAGATACGCAGTATTTT. V is TRBV7-2 and J is TRBJ2-3; possible D gene TRBD2, 6 bases. Germline V gene sequence: CDR1 SGHTA, CDR2 FQGNSA. The V gene lost 2 bases and the J gene lost 4 bases, with 13 bases spanning the gap. This CDR3 has 15 residues.

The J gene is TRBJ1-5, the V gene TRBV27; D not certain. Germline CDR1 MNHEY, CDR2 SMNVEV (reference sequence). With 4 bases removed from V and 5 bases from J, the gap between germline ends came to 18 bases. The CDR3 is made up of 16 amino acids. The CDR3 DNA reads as TGTGCCAGCAGTTCCCTACCAGGACTTCCCTATCAGCCCCAGCATTTT. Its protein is CASSSLPGLPYQPQHF.

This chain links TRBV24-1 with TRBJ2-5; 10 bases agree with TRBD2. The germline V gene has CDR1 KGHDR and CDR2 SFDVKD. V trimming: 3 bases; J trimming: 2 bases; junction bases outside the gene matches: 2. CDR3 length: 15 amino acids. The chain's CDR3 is CATSDQRGGQETQYF. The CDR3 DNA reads TGTGCCACCAGTGATCAGCGGGGGGGACAAGAGACCCAGTACTTC.

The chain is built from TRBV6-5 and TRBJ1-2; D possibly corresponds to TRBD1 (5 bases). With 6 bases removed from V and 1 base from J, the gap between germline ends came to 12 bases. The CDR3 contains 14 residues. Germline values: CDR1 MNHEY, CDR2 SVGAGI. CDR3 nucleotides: TGTGCCAGCAGCCCACCGGGGGGTAACTATGGCTACACCTTC. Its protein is CASSPPGGNYGYTF.

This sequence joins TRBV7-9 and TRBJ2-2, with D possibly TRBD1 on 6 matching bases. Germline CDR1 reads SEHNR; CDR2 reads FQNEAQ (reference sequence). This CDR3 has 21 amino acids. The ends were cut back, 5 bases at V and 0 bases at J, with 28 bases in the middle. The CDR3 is CASSIQVSGGGGRPNTGELFF. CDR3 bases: TGTGCCAGCAGCATCCAAGTCAGTGGGGGCGGTGGGCGCCCGAACACCGGGGAGCTGTTTTTT.

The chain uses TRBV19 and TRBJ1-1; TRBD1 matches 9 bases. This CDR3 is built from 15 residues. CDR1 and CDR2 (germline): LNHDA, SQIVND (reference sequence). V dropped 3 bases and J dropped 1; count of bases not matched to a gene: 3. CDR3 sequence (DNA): TGTGCCAGTAGTATTCCGGGACAGGGGAACACTGAAGCTTTCTTT. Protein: CASSIPGQGNTEAFF.

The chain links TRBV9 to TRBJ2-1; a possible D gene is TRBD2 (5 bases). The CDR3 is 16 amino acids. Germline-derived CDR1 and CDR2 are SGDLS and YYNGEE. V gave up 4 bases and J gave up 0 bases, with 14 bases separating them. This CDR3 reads CASSPGLSSSYNEQFF. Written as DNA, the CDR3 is TGTGCCAGCAGCCCCGGACTTTCGAGCTCCTACAATGAGCAGTTCTTC.

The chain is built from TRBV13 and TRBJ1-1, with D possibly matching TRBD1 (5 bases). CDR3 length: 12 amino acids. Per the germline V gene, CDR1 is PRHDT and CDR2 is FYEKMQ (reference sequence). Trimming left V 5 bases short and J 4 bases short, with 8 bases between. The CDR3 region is CASSPGATEAFF. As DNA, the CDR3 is TGTGCCAGCAGCCCTGGGGCCACTGAAGCTTTCTTT. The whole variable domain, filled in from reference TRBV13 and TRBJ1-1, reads AAGVIQSPRHLIKEKRETATLKCYPIPRHDTVYWYQQGPGQDPQFLISFYEKMQSDKGSIPDRFSAQQFSDYHSELNMSSLELGDSALYFCASSPGATEAFFGQGTRLTVV.

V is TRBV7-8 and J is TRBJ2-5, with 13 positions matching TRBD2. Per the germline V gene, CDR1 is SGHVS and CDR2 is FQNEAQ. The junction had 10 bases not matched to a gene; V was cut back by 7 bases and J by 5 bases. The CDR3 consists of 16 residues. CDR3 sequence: CASTYRTSGGVETQYF. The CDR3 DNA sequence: TGTGCCAGCACCTATAGGACTAGCGGGGGTGTGGAGACCCAGTACTTC.